This T cell receptor (beta chain) was identified during a study of OX40 agonist ivuxolimab in advanced cancers. Data came from immunoSEQ multiplex PCR; TCRdb stores just in-frame clones and leaves some out. The sample carries about 100,000 clones, roughly 95% recorded once. Material: CD4+ or CD8+ T cells sorted from blood, obtained in a trial of the OX40 agonist ivuxolimab. The TCR originated in an adult with an advanced solid tumor such as melanoma, head and neck, liver or kidney cancer.

This CDR3 reads CASSRQGGTEAFF. The CDR3, as DNA: TGTGCCAGCAGTCGACAGGGAGGCACTGAAGCTTTCTTT. V usage is TRBV4-2 and J usage is TRBJ1-1; TRBD1 matches 7 bases. Per germline, CDR1 LGHNA and CDR2 YNFKEQ. Trimming took 6 bases from V and 4 from J; bases not matched to a gene: 5. The CDR3 totals 13 residues.